This T cell receptor (beta chain) emerged from a study of T cells in Graves' hyperthyroidism and ophthalmopathy. Study information: Specimen type is peripheral blood, collected at initial diagnosis prior to any treatment.

CDR1 is MNHEY and CDR2 is SMNVEV in the germline V gene (reference sequence). V was clipped by 5 bases and J by 9 bases, with 23 bases between them. This CDR3 has 17 residues. Diagnoses were established using clinical symptoms, serum thyroxine and TRAb, thyroid ultrasound and orbital computed tomography. Regions amplified from RNA transcripts were the TCR beta CDR3 regions. The HTBI primer set was used in a first-round RT-PCR of the TCR CDR3. In TCRdb, the multiplex PCR reads were re-called with MiXCR into one record per CDR3 protein. The repertoire includes over 400,000 distinct CDR3 sequences, 22% of them detected once, and about 49% sits in the top ten.

The sample taken for sequencing was blood. This TCR came from a woman between 70 and 85 years old with Graves' ophthalmopathy. The genes are TRBV27 and TRBJ1-6; D might be TRBD1 (6 bases). Written as DNA, the CDR3 is TGTGCCAGCAGTCCCCTAAGAGCACGGGGGCCTAGTTCACCCCTCCACTTT. This codes for CASSPLRARGPSSPLHF.